A selection of T cell receptor beta chains follows, all from one sample in a study of T-cell memory formation after mild COVID-19. Using its own MiXCR run on the 5' RACE reads, TCRdb lists one record per CDR3 protein. The data contain roughly 130,000 distinct CDR3 sequences, 16% of them singletons. The sequencing input was PBMCs or a T cell subset sorted from them (not recorded which). The receptors come from an adult woman who had mild COVID-19 (a few samples of this study predate the infection). Cell type and time point are not known. CDR3s include the opening cysteine and the closing phenylalanine or tryptophan. A D gene is named only where the DNA matches it firmly. Clone sizes are given selectively: once, few, many, or a class where the clone is expanded.

>TRBJ2-2|few|TRBV7-9|-
CASSLNVGELFF
TGTGCCAGCAGCTTAAATGTCGGGGAGCTGTTTTTT
>TRBJ2-7|few|TRBV27|TRBD1
CASSPGDRPYEQYF
TGTGCCAGCAGTCCCGGGGACAGACCCTACGAGCAGTACTTC
>TRBJ1-1|-|TRBV20-1|TRBD1
CSPTGMNTEAFF
TGCAGTCCGACAGGGATGAACACTGAAGCTTTCTTT
>TRBJ2-5|few|TRBV12-3/TRBV12-4|-
CASRTAETQYF
TGTGCCAGCAGGACCGCGGAGACCCAGTACTTC
>TRBJ1-1|few|TRBV20-1|-
CSARAGLGGRQETEAFF
TGCAGTGCTAGAGCCGGGTTGGGGGGGCGGCAGGAAACTGAAGCTTTCTTT
>TRBJ1-5|few|TRBV2|-
CASSEEGSGQPQHF
TGTGCCAGCAGTGAAGAGGGTTCAGGTCAGCCCCAGCATTTT
>TRBJ2-3|-|TRBV6-2/TRBV6-3|-
CASSYIASTDTQYF
TGTGCCAGCAGTTACATCGCTAGCACAGATACGCAGTATTTT
>TRBJ2-5|-|TRBV6-5|-
CASSYTRNSRETQYF
TGTGCCAGCAGTTATACCCGAAATAGCCGGGAGACCCAGTACTTC
>TRBJ2-7|-|TRBV2|TRBD2
CASSGLAGVREQYF
TGTGCCAGCAGCGGACTAGCGGGAGTGCGGGAGCAGTACTTC
>TRBJ1-5|-|TRBV12-3/TRBV12-4|-
CATMSPHRLRYF
TGTGCCACCATGTCTCCCCACCGTCTACGCTATTTT